This T cell receptor beta chain was obtained from a study of blood T cell repertoires in COVID-19. Study-level information: Donors in the United States, Italy and Spain gave samples during acute or convalescent COVID-19. Sample material is recorded as cDNA or gDNA derived from T cells, B-cell-depleted T cells, or PBMCs.

Source study methods: It was from reference gene primer amplification that nucleated cell counts were estimated. The assay was immunoSEQ multiplex PCR, and TCRdb's table has in-frame clones only and misses some. V, J and clone size were drawn from that table, and D and trimming were deduced from the DNA. The sample gives fewer than 250,000 clones, roughly 86% of which show up once; over 2.5% is in the top ten. Germline-derived CDR1 and CDR2 are SGHTA and FQGTGA. This CDR3 has 13 amino acids. V lost 5 bases, J lost 3 bases, and 10 bases lay in between. The source of this sequence is a man aged 60 to 75 with acute or convalescent COVID-19. The genes are TRBV7-3 and TRBJ1-2; D perhaps matches TRBD1 (5 bases). Input material: peripheral blood. CDR3 loop: CASSRQLYYGYTF. As DNA, the CDR3 is TGTGCCAGCAGCCGACAGCTCTACTATGGCTACACCTTC.